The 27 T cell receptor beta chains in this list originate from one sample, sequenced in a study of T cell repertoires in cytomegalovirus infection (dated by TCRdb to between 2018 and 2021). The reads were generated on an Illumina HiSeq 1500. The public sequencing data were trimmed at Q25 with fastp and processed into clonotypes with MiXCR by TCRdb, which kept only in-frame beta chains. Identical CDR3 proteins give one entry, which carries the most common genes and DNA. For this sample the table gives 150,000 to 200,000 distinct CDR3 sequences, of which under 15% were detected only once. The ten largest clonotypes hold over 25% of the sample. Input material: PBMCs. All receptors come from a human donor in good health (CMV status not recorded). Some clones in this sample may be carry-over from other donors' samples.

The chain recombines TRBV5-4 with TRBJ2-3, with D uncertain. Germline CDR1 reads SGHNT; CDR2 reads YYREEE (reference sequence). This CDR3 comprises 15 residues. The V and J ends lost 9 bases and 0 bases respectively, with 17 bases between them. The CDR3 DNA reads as TGTGCCACGGCAGAGACTCCGTTTAGCACAGATACGCAGTATTTT. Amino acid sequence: CATAETPFSTDTQYF.

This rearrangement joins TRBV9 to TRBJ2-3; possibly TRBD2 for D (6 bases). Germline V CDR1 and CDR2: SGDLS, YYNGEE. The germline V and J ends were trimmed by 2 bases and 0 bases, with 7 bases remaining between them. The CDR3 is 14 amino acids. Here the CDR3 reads CASSVAGSTDTQYF. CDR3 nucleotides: TGTGCCAGCAGCGTCGCGGGGAGCACAGATACGCAGTATTTT.

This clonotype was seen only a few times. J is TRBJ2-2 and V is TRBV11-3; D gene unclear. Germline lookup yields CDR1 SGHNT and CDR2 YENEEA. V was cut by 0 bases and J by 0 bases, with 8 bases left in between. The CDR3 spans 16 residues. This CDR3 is CASSLDPAANTGELFF. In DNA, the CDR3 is TGTGCCAGCAGCTTAGATCCAGCAGCGAACACCGGGGAGCTGTTTTTT.

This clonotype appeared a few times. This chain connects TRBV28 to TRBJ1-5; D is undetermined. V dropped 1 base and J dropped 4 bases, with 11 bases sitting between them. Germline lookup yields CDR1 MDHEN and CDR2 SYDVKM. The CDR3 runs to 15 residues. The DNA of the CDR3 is TGTGCCAGCAGTTTATTCGGACGGGAGAATCAGCCCCAGCATTTT. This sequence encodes CASSLFGRENQPQHF.

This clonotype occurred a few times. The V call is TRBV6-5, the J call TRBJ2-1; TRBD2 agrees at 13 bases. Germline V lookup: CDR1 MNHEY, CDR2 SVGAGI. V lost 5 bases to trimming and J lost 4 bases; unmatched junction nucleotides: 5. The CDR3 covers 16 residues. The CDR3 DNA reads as TGTGCCAGCAGTACTACTAGCGGGGGGGCATACAATGAGCAGTTCTTC. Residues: CASSTTSGGAYNEQFF.

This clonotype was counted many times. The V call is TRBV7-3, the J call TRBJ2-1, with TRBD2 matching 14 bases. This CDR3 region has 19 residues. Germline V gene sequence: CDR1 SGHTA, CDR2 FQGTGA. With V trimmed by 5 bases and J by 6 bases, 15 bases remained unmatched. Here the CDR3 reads CASSPRQRPGLAGVNEQFF. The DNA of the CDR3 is TGTGCCAGCAGCCCGCGACAGAGACCGGGACTAGCGGGAGTCAATGAGCAGTTCTTC.

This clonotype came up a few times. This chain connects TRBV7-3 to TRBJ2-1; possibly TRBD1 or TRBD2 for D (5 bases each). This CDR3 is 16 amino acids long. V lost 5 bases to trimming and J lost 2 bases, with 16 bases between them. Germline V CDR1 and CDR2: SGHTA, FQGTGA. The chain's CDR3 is CASSHRGPVTYNEQFF. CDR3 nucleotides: TGTGCCAGCAGCCATAGGGGACCCGTAACCTACAATGAGCAGTTCTTC.

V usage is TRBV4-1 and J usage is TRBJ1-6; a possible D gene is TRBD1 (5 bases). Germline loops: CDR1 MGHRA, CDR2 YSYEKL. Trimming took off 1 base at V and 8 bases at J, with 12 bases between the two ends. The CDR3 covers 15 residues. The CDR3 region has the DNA TGCGCCAGCAGCCAAGTCGAGGACACCTATTCACCCCTCCACTTT. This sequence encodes CASSQVEDTYSPLHF.

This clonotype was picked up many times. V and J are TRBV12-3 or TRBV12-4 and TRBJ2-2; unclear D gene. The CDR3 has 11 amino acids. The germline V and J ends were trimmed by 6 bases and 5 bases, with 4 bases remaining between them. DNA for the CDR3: TGTGCCAGCAGAAGGACCGGGGAGCTGTTTTTT. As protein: CASRRTGELFF.

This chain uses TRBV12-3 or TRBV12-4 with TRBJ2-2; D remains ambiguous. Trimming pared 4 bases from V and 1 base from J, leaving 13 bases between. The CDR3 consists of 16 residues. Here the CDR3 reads CASSSSAGLNTGELFF. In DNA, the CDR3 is TGTGCCAGCAGTTCCTCCGCAGGATTGAACACCGGGGAGCTGTTTTTT.

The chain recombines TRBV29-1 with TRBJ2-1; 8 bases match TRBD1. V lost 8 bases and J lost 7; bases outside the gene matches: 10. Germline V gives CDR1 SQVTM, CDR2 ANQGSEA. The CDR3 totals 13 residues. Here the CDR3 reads CSTGTGVGNEQFF. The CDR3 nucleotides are TGCAGCACCGGGACAGGAGTTGGAAATGAGCAGTTCTTC.

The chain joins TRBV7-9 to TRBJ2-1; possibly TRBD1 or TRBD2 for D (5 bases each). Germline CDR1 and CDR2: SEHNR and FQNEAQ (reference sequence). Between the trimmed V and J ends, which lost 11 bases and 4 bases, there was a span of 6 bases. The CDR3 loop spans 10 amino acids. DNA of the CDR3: TGTGCCGGGGGATACAATGAGCAGTTCTTC. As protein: CAGGYNEQFF.

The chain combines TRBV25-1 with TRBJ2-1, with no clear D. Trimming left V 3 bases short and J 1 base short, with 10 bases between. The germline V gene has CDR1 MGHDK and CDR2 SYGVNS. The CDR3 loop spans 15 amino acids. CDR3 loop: CASSERFQSYNEQFF. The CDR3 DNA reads TGTGCCAGCAGTGAGCGGTTCCAATCCTACAATGAGCAGTTCTTC.

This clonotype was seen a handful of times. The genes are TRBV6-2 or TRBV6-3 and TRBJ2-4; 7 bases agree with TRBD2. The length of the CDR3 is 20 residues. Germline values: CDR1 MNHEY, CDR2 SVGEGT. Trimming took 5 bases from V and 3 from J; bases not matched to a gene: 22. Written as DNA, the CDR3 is TGTGCCAGCAGTCAGTACGGCCGAATGGGGCTAGCGGATTACAAAAACATTCAGTACTTC. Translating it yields CASSQYGRMGLADYKNIQYF.

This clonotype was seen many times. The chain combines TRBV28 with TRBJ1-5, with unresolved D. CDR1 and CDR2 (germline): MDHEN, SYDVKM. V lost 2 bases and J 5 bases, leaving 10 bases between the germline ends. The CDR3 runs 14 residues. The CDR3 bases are TGTGCCAGCAGTTTACTTACGGTAGATCAGCCCCAGCATTTT. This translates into CASSLLTVDQPQHF.

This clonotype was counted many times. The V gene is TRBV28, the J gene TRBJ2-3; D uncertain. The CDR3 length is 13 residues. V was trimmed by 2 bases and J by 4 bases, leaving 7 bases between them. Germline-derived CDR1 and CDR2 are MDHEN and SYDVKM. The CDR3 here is CASSLKSPDTQYF. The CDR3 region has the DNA TGTGCCAGCAGTTTAAAGAGTCCAGATACGCAGTATTTT.

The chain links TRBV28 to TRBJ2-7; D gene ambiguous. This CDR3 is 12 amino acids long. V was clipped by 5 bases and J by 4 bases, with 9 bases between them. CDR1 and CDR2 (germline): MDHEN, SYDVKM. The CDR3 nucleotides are TGTGCCAGCAGTCCTCAGTCGTACGAGCAGTACTTC. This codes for CASSPQSYEQYF.

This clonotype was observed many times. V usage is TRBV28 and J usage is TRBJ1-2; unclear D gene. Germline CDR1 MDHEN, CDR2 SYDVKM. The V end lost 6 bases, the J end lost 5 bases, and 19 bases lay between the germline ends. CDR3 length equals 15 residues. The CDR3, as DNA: TGTGCCAGCAGCCGATCTCAATCCGGAGGGTATGGCTACACCTTC. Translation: CASSRSQSGGYGYTF.

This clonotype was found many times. CDR3 amino acids: CASSKGLADYNEQFF. DNA of the CDR3: TGTGCCAGCAGTAAAGGGCTAGCAGATTACAATGAGCAGTTCTTC. The J gene is TRBJ2-1, the V gene TRBV7-2; D might be TRBD2 (5 bases). The CDR3 covers 15 residues. CDR1 and CDR2 (germline): SGHTA, FQGNSA. V shed 6 bases and J shed 4 bases, with 16 bases lying between them.

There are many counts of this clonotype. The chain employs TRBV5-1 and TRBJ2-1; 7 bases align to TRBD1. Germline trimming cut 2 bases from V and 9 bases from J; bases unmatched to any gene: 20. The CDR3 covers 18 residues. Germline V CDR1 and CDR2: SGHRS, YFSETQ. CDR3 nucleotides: TGCGCCAGCAGCTTACCCGGACAGGCTATAATTCCATTGGGTGAGCAGTTCTTC. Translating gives CASSLPGQAIIPLGEQFF.

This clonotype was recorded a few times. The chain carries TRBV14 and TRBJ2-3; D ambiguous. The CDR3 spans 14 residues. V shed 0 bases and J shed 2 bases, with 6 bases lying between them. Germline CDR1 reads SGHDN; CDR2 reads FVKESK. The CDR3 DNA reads TGTGCCAGCAGCCAAGAGGCGGTCACAGATACGCAGTATTTT. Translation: CASSQEAVTDTQYF.

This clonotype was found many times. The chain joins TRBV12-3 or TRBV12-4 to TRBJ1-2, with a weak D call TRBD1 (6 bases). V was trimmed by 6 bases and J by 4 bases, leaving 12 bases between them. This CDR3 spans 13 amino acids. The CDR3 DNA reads TGTGCCAGCAGCGCTCCAGGGGTCTATGGCTACACCTTC. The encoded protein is CASSAPGVYGYTF.

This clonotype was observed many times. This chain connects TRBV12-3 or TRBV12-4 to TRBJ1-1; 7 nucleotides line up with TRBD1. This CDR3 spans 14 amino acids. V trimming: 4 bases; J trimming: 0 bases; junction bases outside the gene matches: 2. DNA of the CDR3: TGTGCCAGCAGTTCCACAGGGGTGAACACTGAAGCTTTCTTT. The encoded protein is CASSSTGVNTEAFF.

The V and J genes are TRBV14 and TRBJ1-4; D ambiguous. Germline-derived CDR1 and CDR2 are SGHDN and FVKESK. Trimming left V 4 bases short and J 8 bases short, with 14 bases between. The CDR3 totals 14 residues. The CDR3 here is CASSPPANGEKLFF. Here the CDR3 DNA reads TGTGCCAGCAGCCCCCCCGCGAATGGCGAAAAACTGTTTTTT.

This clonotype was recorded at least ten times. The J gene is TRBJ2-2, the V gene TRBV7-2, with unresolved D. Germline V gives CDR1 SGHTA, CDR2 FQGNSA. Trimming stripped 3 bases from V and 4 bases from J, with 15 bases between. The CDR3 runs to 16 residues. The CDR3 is CASSFYGVGATGELFF. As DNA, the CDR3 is TGTGCCAGCAGCTTCTACGGCGTTGGAGCCACCGGGGAGCTGTTTTTT.

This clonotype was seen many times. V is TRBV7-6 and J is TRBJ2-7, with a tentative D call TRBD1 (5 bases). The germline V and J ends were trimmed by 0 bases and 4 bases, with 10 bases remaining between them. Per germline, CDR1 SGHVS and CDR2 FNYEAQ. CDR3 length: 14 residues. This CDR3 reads CASSLADSKYEQYF. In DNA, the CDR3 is TGTGCCAGCAGCTTAGCCGACAGCAAGTACGAGCAGTACTTC.

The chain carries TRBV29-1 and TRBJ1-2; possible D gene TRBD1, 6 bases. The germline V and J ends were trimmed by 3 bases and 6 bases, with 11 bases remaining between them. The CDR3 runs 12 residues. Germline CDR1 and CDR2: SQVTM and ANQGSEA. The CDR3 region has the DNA TGCAGCGTTGAGGGGGCCAGGGATGGCTACACCTTC. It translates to CSVEGARDGYTF.